This note documents a single T cell receptor beta chain sequence. As yet, its antigen is unknown. This entry is derived from a study of blood T cells in healthy people across ages. Whole-study results and caveats: Estimates based on one million T cells were treated as lower bounds. Shifts in expanded clonotypes may have been confounded by donor CMV status, which was unknown.

A second PCR of about 7 to 11 cycles used a sample-barcoded 5' primer and a J-beta primer mix. Through a template-switch adaptor with 12 random nucleotides, each cDNA molecule received a tag. Each CDR3 protein gets one entry after TCRdb re-called the 5' RACE reads with MiXCR. Among 650,000 to 700,000 distinct CDR3 sequences listed, about 30% were seen once. PBMCs numbering at least 6.5 million were isolated per sample. The clonotype comes from a woman of 80 years or more in good health. Specimen: blood.

The CDR3 DNA reads TGTGCCAGCAGTTTAGGACAGGGTCGCCCCGGGGAGCTGTTTTTT. This encodes CASSLGQGRPGELFF. The chain links TRBV12-3 or TRBV12-4 to TRBJ2-2; 7 bases are a match to TRBD1. CDR3 length: 15 amino acids. Trimming cost V 1 base and J 6 bases; bases outside gene matches: 5.